Sequencing of this TCR beta chain was carried out in a study of CD8 T cells in Susac syndrome. Study-level points and caveats: Susac-specific public clones found in total CD8+ repertoires numbered some 17, and those in CD8+ TEMRA repertoires numbered roughly 5.

The V end lost 7 bases, the J end lost 4 bases, and 14 bases lay between the germline ends. CDR3 length equals 13 residues. RNA was extracted with the RNeasy kit, and a quantity of about 0.45 to 1 ug was reverse transcribed using random hexamers. In TCRdb, the immunoSEQ multiplex PCR reads were re-called with MiXCR into one record per CDR3 protein. The table lists 75,000 to 95,000 distinct CDR3 sequences, about 95% of them singletons. With regard to this clonotype: Its antigen is undetermined.

Specimen: CD8+ T cells from PBMCs. This TCR was sampled from a human donor with Susac syndrome. V is TRBV12-3 or TRBV12-4 and J is TRBJ2-7; weak D call: TRBD2 (6 bases). The CDR3 reads CASNAGPGYEQYF. The DNA of the CDR3 is TGTGCCAGCAATGCGGGGCCTGGTTACGAGCAGTACTTC.